Each of the 4 T cell receptor beta chains below was sequenced from the same sample in a study of low-dose radiotherapy and immunotherapy resistance in tumors. Regarding time point: after trial treatment. The treatment denotes: LDRT plus nivolumab, ipilimumab, low-dose cyclophosphamide and aspirin (RACIN trial). First-strand cDNA used TRAV- and TRBV-specific primers, covering alpha and beta chains. TCRs were put through 20 PCR cycles of amplification with Phusion. A constant-region primer and the V-primer adapter served as the primer pair. TCRdb itself ran the reads through MiXCR, one entry per CDR3 protein. The sample carries nearly 60,000 distinct CDR3 sequences, around a quarter recorded once. This specimen was PBMCs, taken after low-dose radiotherapy plus immunotherapy. These receptors all stem from a male donor with prostate cancer.

This clonotype was observed many times. The genes are TRBV20-1 and TRBJ1-5; D possibly corresponds to TRBD1 (5 bases). The germline V gene has CDR1 DFQATT and CDR2 SNEGSKA (reference sequence). The V end lost 6 bases, the J end lost 4 bases, and 16 bases lay between the germline ends. The CDR3 contains 14 residues. In DNA form, the CDR3 reads TGCAGTGCCGTAAAGGGACGGATTAATCAGCCCCAGCATTTT. Translated, it gives CSAVKGRINQPQHF.

This clonotype was detected many times. V is TRBV20-1 and J is TRBJ2-1; the match to TRBD2 covers 10 bases. The CDR3 extends over 16 amino acids. Germline loops: CDR1 DFQATT, CDR2 SNEGSKA (reference sequence). V gave up 4 bases and J gave up 4 bases; unmatched junction bases: 10. In DNA, the CDR3 is TGCAGTGCTAAAGCGGGAGGGCCCTTAGGATACAATGAGCAGTTCTTC. It is translated as CSAKAGGPLGYNEQFF.

The sample holds many counts of this clonotype. V is TRBV3-1 and J is TRBJ2-5, with D possibly being TRBD1 (5 bases). This CDR3 is built from 13 residues. The V gene lost 4 bases and the J gene lost 7 bases, with 13 bases spanning the gap. The germline CDR1 and CDR2 sequences are LGHDT and YNNKEL (reference sequence). The CDR3 reads CASSPQGLGTQYF. In DNA form, the CDR3 reads TGTGCCAGCAGCCCGCAGGGCCTCGGGACCCAGTACTTC.

This clonotype was counted ten times or more. The V and J genes are TRBV6-5 and TRBJ2-2; D call uncertain. V shed 7 bases and J shed 4 bases, with 13 bases lying between them. This CDR3 spans 14 amino acids. Germline assignment: CDR1 MNHEY and CDR2 SVGAGI. CDR3 bases: TGTGCCAGCAAAGTTACGGGTGTCACCGGGGAGCTGTTTTTT. Its protein product is CASKVTGVTGELFF.